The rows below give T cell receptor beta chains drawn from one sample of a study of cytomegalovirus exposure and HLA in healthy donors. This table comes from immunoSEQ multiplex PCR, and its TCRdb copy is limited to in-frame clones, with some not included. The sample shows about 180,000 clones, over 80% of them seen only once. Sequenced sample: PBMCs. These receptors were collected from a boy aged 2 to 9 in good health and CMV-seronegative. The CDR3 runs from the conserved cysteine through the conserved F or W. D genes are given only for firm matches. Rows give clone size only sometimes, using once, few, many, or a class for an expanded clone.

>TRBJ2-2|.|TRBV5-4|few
CASSLQGNTGELFF
TGTGCCAGCAGCTTACAGGGGAACACCGGGGAGCTGTTTTTT
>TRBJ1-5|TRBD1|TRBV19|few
CASSDRVGNQPQHF
TGTGCCAGTAGCGACAGGGTTGGGAATCAGCCCCAGCATTTT
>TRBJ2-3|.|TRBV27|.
CASSPLTLTGTDTQYF
TGTGCCAGCAGCCCCCTTACCCTAACCGGGACAGATACGCAGTATTTT
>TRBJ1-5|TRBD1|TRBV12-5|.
CASGPGQSNQPQHF
TGTGCTAGTGGTCCGGGACAGAGCAATCAGCCCCAGCATTTT
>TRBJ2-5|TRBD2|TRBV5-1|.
CASSLSSGDETQYF
TGCGCCAGCAGCTTATCTAGCGGGGATGAGACCCAGTACTTC
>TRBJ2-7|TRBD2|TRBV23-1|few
CASSHRLAGGPNRSYEQYF
TGCGCCAGCAGTCATAGGTTGGCGGGAGGTCCTAACCGCTCCTACGAGCAGTACTTC
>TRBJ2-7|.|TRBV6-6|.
CASSRLGQAYEQYF
TGTGCCAGCAGTCGACTAGGACAAGCCTACGAGCAGTACTTC
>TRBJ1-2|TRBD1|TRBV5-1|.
CASSPTGGGDGYTF
TGCGCCAGCAGCCCGACAGGGGGCGGAGATGGCTACACCTTC
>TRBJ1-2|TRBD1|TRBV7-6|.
CASTLGQGSGYTF
TGTGCCAGCACCCTGGGACAGGGAAGTGGCTACACCTTC
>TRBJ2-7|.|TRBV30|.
CAWLERESDEQYF
TGTGCCTGGTTGGAGAGGGAAAGTGACGAGCAGTACTTC
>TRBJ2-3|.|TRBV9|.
CASSVEGASTDTQYF
TGTGCCAGCAGCGTAGAGGGAGCGAGCACAGATACGCAGTATTTT
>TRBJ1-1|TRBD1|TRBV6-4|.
CASSRTGDTEAFF
TGTGCCAGCAGTCGTACAGGGGACACTGAAGCTTTCTTT
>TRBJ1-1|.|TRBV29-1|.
CSVHGVLNTEAFF
TGCAGCGTCCATGGAGTGTTGAACACTGAAGCTTTCTTT
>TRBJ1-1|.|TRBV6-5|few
CASSYYRYTEAFF
TGTGCCAGCAGTTACTACAGGTACACTGAAGCTTTCTTT
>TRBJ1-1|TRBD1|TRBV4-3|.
CASSPQGDTEAFF
TGCGCCAGCAGCCCTCAGGGGGACACTGAAGCTTTCTTT
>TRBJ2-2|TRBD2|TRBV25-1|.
CASSISGMNTGELFF
TGTGCCAGCAGTATTAGCGGGATGAACACCGGGGAGCTGTTTTTT
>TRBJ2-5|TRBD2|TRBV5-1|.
CASSLTSEQETQYF
TGCGCCAGCAGCTTGACTAGCGAACAAGAGACCCAGTACTTC
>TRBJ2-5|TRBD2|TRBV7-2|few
CASSLSVAGGRKTQYF
TGTGCCAGCAGCTTATCTGTAGCGGGGGGGCGGAAGACCCAGTACTTC
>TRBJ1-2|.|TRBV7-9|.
CASSLAIPGDTYGYTF
TGTGCCAGCAGCTTAGCGATTCCGGGAGACACCTATGGCTACACCTTC
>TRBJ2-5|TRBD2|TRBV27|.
CASSLAGDAETQYF
TGTGCCAGCAGTTTAGCGGGGGATGCGGAGACCCAGTACTTC
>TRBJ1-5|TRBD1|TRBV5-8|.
CASSQGQGANQPQHF
TGTGCCAGCAGCCAAGGACAGGGGGCAAATCAGCCCCAGCATTTT
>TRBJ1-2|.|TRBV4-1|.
CASSQLVGGANYGYTF
TGCGCCAGCAGCCAGCTTGTGGGGGGAGCTAACTATGGCTACACCTTC
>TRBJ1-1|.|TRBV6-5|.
CASSYGGNTEAFF
TGTGCCAGCAGTTACGGAGGAAACACTGAAGCTTTCTTT
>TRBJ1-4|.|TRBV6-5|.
CASSYGRLEKLFF
TGTGCCAGCAGTTATGGGAGACTTGAAAAACTGTTTTTT
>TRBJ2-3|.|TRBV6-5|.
CASSYNQGADTQYF
TGTGCCAGCAGTTACAACCAGGGCGCAGATACGCAGTATTTT
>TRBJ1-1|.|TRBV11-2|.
CASSLDRGAGTTEAFF
TGTGCCAGCAGCTTAGATCGGGGGGCGGGGACCACTGAAGCTTTCTTT
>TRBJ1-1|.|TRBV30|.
CGGGRVGNTEAFF
TGTGGAGGTGGCAGGGTGGGGAACACTGAAGCTTTCTTT
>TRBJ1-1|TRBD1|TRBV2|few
CASSRTGGGTEAFF
TGTGCCAGCAGTCGCACAGGGGGCGGAACTGAAGCTTTCTTT
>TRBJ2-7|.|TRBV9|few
CASSPRDRYEQYF
TGTGCCAGCAGCCCGCGGGACAGATACGAGCAGTACTTC
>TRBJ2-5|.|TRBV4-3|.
CASSQDRLATLQETQYF
TGCGCCAGCAGCCAAGATCGGCTAGCCACCCTTCAAGAGACCCAGTACTTC
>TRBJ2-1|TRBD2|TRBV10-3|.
CAISESSMLREAYNEQFF
TGTGCCATCAGTGAGTCGAGTATGTTGCGGGAGGCCTACAATGAGCAGTTCTTC
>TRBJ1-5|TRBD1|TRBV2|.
CASVRDRAAYSNQPQHF
TGTGCCAGCGTCCGGGACAGGGCCGCTTATAGCAATCAGCCCCAGCATTTT
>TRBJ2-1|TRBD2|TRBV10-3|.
CAISESAGGGEQFF
TGTGCCATCAGTGAGTCAGCGGGAGGCGGTGAGCAGTTCTTC
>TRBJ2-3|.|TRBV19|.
CASSIVRGSLTDTQYF
TGTGCCAGTAGTATAGTTCGCGGCAGCCTCACAGATACGCAGTATTTT
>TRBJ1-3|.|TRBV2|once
CASSEEQGAGNTIYF
TGTGCCAGCAGTGAAGAACAGGGTGCTGGAAACACCATATATTTT
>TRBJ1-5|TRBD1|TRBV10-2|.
CAIGTGNQPQHF
TGCGCCATCGGGACAGGCAATCAGCCCCAGCATTTT
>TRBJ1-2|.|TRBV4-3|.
CASSQVTQGNYGYTF
TGCGCCAGCAGCCAAGTGACACAGGGCAACTATGGCTACACCTTC
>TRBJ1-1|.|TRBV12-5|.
CASGLTENTEAFF
TGTGCTAGTGGCCTGACAGAGAACACTGAAGCTTTCTTT
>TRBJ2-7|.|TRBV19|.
CASSIGDRRYEQYF
TGTGCCAGTAGTATCGGTGACAGGAGGTACGAGCAGTACTTC
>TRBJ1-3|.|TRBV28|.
CASSLGGPPNTIYF
TGTGCCAGCAGTTTGGGGGGGCCTCCCAACACCATATATTTT
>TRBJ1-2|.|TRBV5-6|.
CASSSGDGRIYGYTF
TGTGCCAGCAGCTCCGGAGACGGGAGGATCTATGGCTACACCTTC
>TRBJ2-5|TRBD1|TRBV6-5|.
CASRYTGDGETQYF
TGTGCCAGCAGATACACAGGGGACGGGGAGACCCAGTACTTC
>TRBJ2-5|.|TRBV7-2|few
CASSLELGGQETQYF
TGTGCCAGCAGCTTAGAGTTGGGGGGACAAGAGACCCAGTACTTC
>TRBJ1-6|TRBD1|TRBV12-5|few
CASGAGQGTNSPLHF
TGTGCTAGTGGTGCCGGACAGGGGACCAATTCACCCCTCCACTTT
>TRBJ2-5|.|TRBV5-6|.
CASSGGETQYF
TGTGCCAGCAGTGGAGGAGAGACCCAGTACTTC
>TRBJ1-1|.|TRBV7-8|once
CASRRTSPGTEAFF
TGTGCCAGCAGGCGAACTTCCCCGGGTACTGAAGCTTTCTTT
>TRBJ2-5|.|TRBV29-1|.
CSVGGRQKETQYF
TGCAGCGTCGGGGGACGGCAAAAAGAGACCCAGTACTTC